A single sample is the source of the 24 T cell receptor beta chains below, sequenced in a study of blood T cell repertoires in COVID-19 (dated by TCRdb to the early 2020s). Receptor libraries were prepared by the immunoSEQ multiplex PCR assay. TCRdb retrieved this table from immuneACCESS and kept in-frame rearrangements only. Not all clones are present; in checked studies, unresolved V genes account for under half, and no reason is known for the remainder. Recorded for this sample are approximately 240,000 clones; about 88% of them occurred a single time. Together, the top ten hold 2% to 2.5% of the sample. Sequenced sample: peripheral blood. These receptors originate from a woman in her forties who had recovered from COVID-19.

This clone turned up a few times. This sequence joins TRBV9 and TRBJ2-1; D remains unclear. CDR1 is SGDLS and CDR2 is YYNGEE in the germline V gene. The CDR3 sequence is 13 residues long. Trimming pared 0 bases from V and 7 bases from J, leaving 8 bases between. CDR3 protein: CASSVDFSNEQFF. The CDR3 coding sequence is TGTGCCAGCAGCGTAGACTTTTCTAATGAGCAGTTCTTC.

The rearrangement uses TRBV10-3 and TRBJ1-2; TRBD1 matches 9 bases. Germline assignment: CDR1 ENHRY and CDR2 SYGVKD. This CDR3 comprises 14 residues. Trimming took 6 bases from V and 4 from J; bases not matched to a gene: 6. The CDR3 loop reads CAIRTGGSSYGYTF. The CDR3 nucleotides read TGTGCCATCAGGACAGGGGGATCGAGCTATGGCTACACCTTC.

The V and J genes are TRBV19 and TRBJ1-1; no reliable D call. V lost 3 bases and J 5 bases, leaving 10 bases between the germline ends. Per the germline V gene, CDR1 is LNHDA and CDR2 is SQIVND (reference sequence). The CDR3 is 13 residues long. CDR3 DNA sequence: TGTGCCAGTAGTATTTCCCCGCGTACTGAAGCTTTCTTT. It translates to CASSISPRTEAFF.

J is TRBJ2-7 and V is TRBV11-3; no clear D. Germline values: CDR1 SGHNT, CDR2 YENEEA. There are 11 residues in the CDR3. Trimming stripped 4 bases from V and 1 base from J, with 2 bases between. The CDR3 nucleotides are TGTGCCAGCAGCTCATCCTACGAGCAGTACTTC. It is translated as CASSSSYEQYF.

As DNA, the CDR3 is TGTGCCAGCAGTTACTTCGGGGTTGTCGGCTACACCTTC. Its protein product is CASSYFGVVGYTF. V is TRBV6-2 or TRBV6-3 and J is TRBJ1-2, with D uncertain. The length of the CDR3 is 13 residues. Germline V gene data show CDR1 as MNHEY and CDR2 as SVGEGT. The V end lost 1 base, the J end lost 8 bases, and 11 bases lay between the germline ends.

This clone was observed a single time. The V call is TRBV14, the J call TRBJ2-1, with 7 bases matching TRBD2. Trimming removed 0 bases from V and 7 bases from J; junction bases left unmatched: 9. CDR1 SGHDN and CDR2 FVKESK come from the germline V gene. The CDR3 length is 16 residues. The CDR3 coding sequence is TGTGCCAGCAGCCAAGAAAGGACGGGAGGATGGAATGAGCAGTTCTTC. Translating gives CASSQERTGGWNEQFF.

J is TRBJ1-5 and V is TRBV21-1; whether TRBD1, the table's D call, matches the DNA was not checked. TRBV21-1 is flagged as a pseudogene. The CDR3 runs to 15 residues. CDR3 sequence: CASNKKQGAYQPQHF. CDR3 coding DNA: TGTGCCAGCAACAAAAAGCAGGGGGCGTATCAGCCCCAGCATTTT.

The gene calls are TRBV15 and TRBJ2-3; 12 bases line up with TRBD2. Unmatched junction bases numbered 8, after V lost 10 bases and J lost 6 bases. The germline V gene encodes CDR1 LNHNV and CDR2 YYDKDF (reference sequence). This CDR3 contains 14 residues. In DNA form, the CDR3 reads TGTGCCATCTCGACTAGCGGGAGTTCCGATACGCAGTATTTT. Protein sequence: CAISTSGSSDTQYF.

The V gene is TRBV30, the J gene TRBJ2-7; D might be TRBD1 (5 bases). CDR3 length: 13 residues. With 0 bases removed from V and 2 bases from J, the gap between germline ends came to 8 bases. CDR1 and CDR2 (germline): GTSNPN, SVGIG (reference sequence). The CDR3 nucleotides are TGTGCCTGGAGTGTACAGGAACCCTACGAGCAGTACTTC. It specifies CAWSVQEPYEQYF.

About this clone: The sample has other DNA sequences that encode this CDR3 too. The CDR3 is CAWSLNSPLHF. CDR3 DNA: TGTGCCTGGAGCCTAAATTCACCCCTCCACTTT. The chain couples TRBV30 to TRBJ1-6; D call uncertain. Trimming stripped 3 bases from V and 7 bases from J, with 4 bases between. In germline, CDR1 is GTSNPN, CDR2 SVGIG (reference sequence). The CDR3 consists of 11 residues.

V is TRBV4-1 and J is TRBJ1-3; tentative D call: TRBD1 (6 bases). CDR3 length: 16 amino acids. The germline V gene has CDR1 MGHRA and CDR2 YSYEKL. The ends were cut back, 3 bases at V and 0 bases at J, with 12 bases in the middle. CDR3: CASSQATGSSGNTIYF. The DNA of the CDR3 is TGCGCCAGCAGCCAGGCCACAGGGTCCTCTGGAAACACCATATATTTT.

The chain is built from TRBV5-1 and TRBJ2-7, with TRBD1 matching over 9 bases. The CDR3 has 14 residues. Germline-derived CDR1 and CDR2 are SGHRS and YFSETQ. With V trimmed by 2 bases and J by 5 bases, 5 bases remained unmatched. The CDR3 DNA sequence: TGCGCCAGCAGCTTTAGGGACAGGGCAAACGAGCAGTACTTC. Residues: CASSFRDRANEQYF. The full variable domain, in which reference TRBV5-1 and TRBJ2-7 provide the parts outside the CDR3, is KAGVTQTPRYLIKTRGQQVTLSCSPISGHRSVSWYQQTPGQGLQFLFEYFSETQRNKGNFPGRFSGRQFSNSRSEMNVSTLELGDSALYLCASSFRDRANEQYFGPGTRLTVT.

V and J are TRBV6-2 or TRBV6-3 and TRBJ2-3, with TRBD2 matching 12 bases. Germline V gene sequence: CDR1 MNHEY, CDR2 SVGEGT. V dropped 2 bases and J dropped 2; count of bases not matched to a gene: 5. This CDR3 region has 17 residues. CDR3 DNA: TGTGCCAGCAGTTACCGGCTAGCGGGGGGGTACACAGATACGCAGTATTTT. As protein: CASSYRLAGGYTDTQYF.

This chain joins TRBV15 and TRBJ2-1; 10 bases map to TRBD1. The CDR3 totals 16 residues. Losses at the gene ends were 3 bases for V and 5 bases for J; bases not matched to a gene: 7. CDR1 and CDR2 from the germline V gene are LNHNV and YYDKDF (reference sequence). The CDR3 DNA follows: TGTGCCACCAGCAGGACTTGGACAGGGGGGGACAATGAGCAGTTCTTC. Translated: CATSRTWTGGDNEQFF. Looking up the rest from reference TRBV15 and TRBJ2-1 gives the full variable domain: DAMVIQNPRYQVTQFGKPVTLSCSQTLNHNVMYWYQQKSSQAPKLLFHYYDKDFNNEADTPDNFQSRRPNTSFCFLDIRSPGLGDTAMYLCATSRTWTGGDNEQFFGPGTRLTVL.

The chain employs TRBV11-2 and TRBJ2-1, with TRBD1 matching 8 bases. Trimming cost V 6 bases and J 2 bases; bases outside gene matches: 6. The CDR3 totals 15 residues. Germline V lookup: CDR1 SGHAT, CDR2 FQNNGV. CDR3 protein: CASRPTGVAYNEQFF. The DNA for the CDR3 is TGTGCCAGCAGGCCGACAGGGGTTGCCTACAATGAGCAGTTCTTC.

CDR3 loop: CASSPPRDSFYGYTF. The CDR3 DNA is TGTGCCAGTAGTCCCCCGCGGGACAGCTTCTATGGCTACACCTTC. This chain links TRBV19 with TRBJ1-2; 7 positions agree with TRBD1. The CDR3 runs to 15 residues. CDR1 and CDR2 (germline): LNHDA, SQIVND (reference sequence). The trim removed 5 bases at V and 4 bases at J, leaving 10 bases unmatched.

This rearrangement joins TRBV4-3 to TRBJ1-6; unclear D gene. Germline values: CDR1 LGHNA, CDR2 YSLEER. V was shortened by 0 bases and J by 3 bases, with 6 bases between the two germline ends. CDR3 length equals 15 residues. The CDR3 DNA reads TGCGCCAGCAGCCAAGAGGGCCACTATAATTCACCCCTCCACTTT. Amino acids: CASSQEGHYNSPLHF.

The chain is built from TRBV30 and TRBJ1-2; 8 bases agree with TRBD1. Trimming at V came to 2 bases and at J to 0 bases, leaving 8 bases not matched to a gene. The CDR3 length is 16 residues. The germline V gene has CDR1 GTSNPN and CDR2 SVGIG (reference sequence). The CDR3 DNA reads TGTGCCTGGAGTTACCTTGGACAGGGAGCTAACTATGGCTACACCTTC. Its translation is CAWSYLGQGANYGYTF.

CDR3 loop: CASSLTGTANQPQHF. CDR3 coding DNA: TGTGCCAGCAGCTTAACCGGGACAGCGAATCAGCCCCAGCATTTT. The chain employs TRBV7-2 and TRBJ1-5, with 7 positions matching TRBD1. The CDR3 is 15 amino acids. The ends lost 2 bases at V and 4 bases at J; junction bases unmatched: 5. Germline CDR1 and CDR2: SGHTA and FQGNSA.

The gene calls are TRBV24-1 and TRBJ1-5; perhaps TRBD1 as D (6 bases). The ends were cut back, 4 bases at V and 7 bases at J, with 10 bases in the middle. The CDR3 runs to 13 residues. Germline CDR1 and CDR2: KGHDR and SFDVKD. DNA of the CDR3: TGTGCCACCAGTGACAGGGGCGGACAGCCCCAGCATTTT. It translates to CATSDRGGQPQHF.

This chain joins TRBV7-9 and TRBJ2-1, with 10 bases that match TRBD2. The CDR3 spans 16 residues. The trim removed 0 bases at V and 4 bases at J, leaving 3 bases unmatched. Looked up from germline, CDR1 is SEHNR and CDR2 is FQNEAQ (reference sequence). Written as DNA, the CDR3 is TGTGCCAGCAGCTTAGCCGGGACTAGCGTTTACAATGAGCAGTTCTTC. The encoded protein is CASSLAGTSVYNEQFF.

The V call is TRBV6-5, the J call TRBJ2-5; TRBD1 aligns across 9 bases. CDR3 length equals 12 residues. V shed 8 bases, J shed 7 bases, and the junction held 5 bases outside the gene matches. Germline V CDR1 and CDR2: MNHEY, SVGAGI. Written as DNA, the CDR3 is TGTGCCAGCTCTCCGGGACAGGGGACCCAGTACTTC. Residues: CASSPGQGTQYF.

V usage is TRBV3-1 (or the pseudogene TRBV3-2) and J usage is TRBJ2-1; D may be TRBD2 (6 bases). CDR1 and CDR2 (germline): LGHDT, YNNKEL (reference sequence). V shed 7 bases and J shed 0 bases, with 16 bases lying between them. The CDR3 is 16 amino acids. The CDR3 bases are TGTGCCAGCACCGACCTGGGCGGGACCTCCTACAATGAGCAGTTCTTC. This gives the protein CASTDLGGTSYNEQFF.

Regarding this clone: The same CDR3 can be traced to other DNA sequences in this sample. The V call is TRBV9, the J call TRBJ2-7, with 7 nucleotides matching TRBD1. V was pared by 0 bases and J by 2 bases, with 2 bases of the junction left unmatched. CDR1 and CDR2 from the germline V gene are SGDLS and YYNGEE. CDR3 length equals 14 residues. The DNA for the CDR3 is TGTGCCAGCAGCGTAGCAGGGGGACCCTACGAGCAGTACTTC. Encoded protein: CASSVAGGPYEQYF.